The 29 T cell receptor beta chains presented below share a single source sample, sequenced in a study of T cells in Graves' hyperthyroidism and ophthalmopathy. TCR beta CDR3 regions were amplified from RNA. Using the HTBI primer set, a first-round RT-PCR was run on the TCR CDR3. TCRdb passed the multiplex PCR reads through MiXCR, listing each CDR3 protein once. The sample lists fewer than 450,000 distinct CDR3 sequences; around an eighth were seen once. Sequencing was done on a sample of blood. These receptors were obtained from a man aged 45 to 65 with Graves' ophthalmopathy.

The V gene is TRBV12-5, the J gene TRBJ2-1; 15 bases align to TRBD2. The V gene end was trimmed by 7 bases and the J gene end by 3 bases; junction bases not matched to a gene: 4. The CDR3 has 16 amino acids. Per the germline V gene, CDR1 is LGHNT and CDR2 is FRNRAP. The CDR3 region is CASDRTSGRVYNEQFF. The DNA of the CDR3 is TGTGCTAGTGATCGGACTAGCGGGAGGGTCTACAATGAGCAGTTCTTC.

The table lists this clonotype with a few counts. This rearrangement joins TRBV19 to TRBJ2-3, with 12 bases lining up with TRBD1. Germline trimming cut 3 bases from V and 4 bases from J; bases unmatched to any gene: 14. This CDR3 comprises 19 residues. The germline V gene has CDR1 LNHDA and CDR2 SQIVND (reference sequence). The CDR3 DNA sequence: TGTGCCAGTAGTATTGTATGGCTAGGGGACAGGGGGCTCGCAGATACGCAGTATTTT. Translating it yields CASSIVWLGDRGLADTQYF.

This clonotype was found many times. The chain employs TRBV20-1 and TRBJ2-3; 9 positions agree with TRBD2. The CDR3 is 20 amino acids. V shed 1 base, J shed 4 bases, and the junction held 21 bases outside the gene matches. Germline V CDR1 and CDR2: DFQATT, SNEGSKA (reference sequence). The CDR3 here is CSARVVSSGAHPLSPDTQYF. The CDR3 DNA follows: TGCAGTGCTAGAGTAGTGTCTAGCGGGGCCCATCCCCTAAGCCCAGATACGCAGTATTTT.

The table lists this clonotype with a few counts. V gene TRBV30 combines with J gene TRBJ2-6; D remains ambiguous. The V gene lost 3 bases and the J gene lost 4 bases, with 10 bases spanning the gap. This CDR3 spans 14 amino acids. Germline V gene sequence: CDR1 GTSNPN, CDR2 SVGIG (reference sequence). The CDR3 bases are TGTGCCTGGAGAGGCCCGCGGGGGGCCAACGTCCTGACTTTC. Residues: CAWRGPRGANVLTF.

Worth noting for this clonotype: Since a much larger clone is just one base distant, this may be a read error. This chain connects TRBV7-8 to TRBJ2-1, with D possibly matching TRBD1 (5 bases). The germline V gene encodes CDR1 SGHVS and CDR2 FQNEAQ. V lost 4 bases and J 6 bases, leaving 19 bases between the germline ends. This CDR3 comprises 16 residues. CDR3 in amino acids: CASSSTPKTALNEQFF. The CDR3, as DNA: TGTGCCAGCAGCTCCACCCCGAAGACAGCTCTCAATGAGCAGTTCTTC.

There are a few counts of this clonotype. This sequence joins TRBV24-1 and TRBJ2-5; no definite D call. Germline assignment: CDR1 KGHDR and CDR2 SFDVKD. Trimming took 3 bases from V and 0 from J, leaving 4 bases between them. The CDR3 runs 13 residues. The CDR3 DNA reads TGTGCCACCAGTGATCTGTACCAAGAGACCCAGTACTTC. It codes for CATSDLYQETQYF.

This clonotype has just a few counts. V gene TRBV12-3 or TRBV12-4 combines with J gene TRBJ2-7; 7 nucleotides align to TRBD2. V trimming: 5 bases; J trimming: 4 bases; junction bases outside the gene matches: 11. The CDR3 length is 15 residues. CDR3 sequence (DNA): TGTGCCAGCAGTAAAGCCGGGACTACGTTTTACGAGCAGTACTTC. Translating it yields CASSKAGTTFYEQYF.

This chain links TRBV6-1 with TRBJ1-5; 7 nucleotides line up with TRBD1. The J segment lost 3 bases and the V segment lost 10 bases, leaving 6 bases of the junction unmatched. Germline V gene lookup returns CDR1 MNHNS and CDR2 SASEGT. The CDR3 runs 13 residues. CDR3 amino acids: CATLGTDNQPQHF. Here the CDR3 DNA reads TGTGCCACCCTGGGGACAGACAATCAGCCCCAGCATTTT.

With respect to this clonotype: An end of the junction differs from the germline gene, which may be a read error. The chain recombines TRBV6-2 or TRBV6-3 with TRBJ1-1, with 7 bases lining up with TRBD1. Germline V gives CDR1 MNHEY, CDR2 SVGEGT. This CDR3 is 17 amino acids long. The CDR3 spells CANSYRGQRSMNTEAFF. The CDR3 DNA follows: TGTGCCAACAGTTATCGGGGACAGAGAAGCATGAACACTGAAGCTTTCTTT.

In this sample, this clonotype turned up many times. V usage is TRBV12-3 or TRBV12-4 and J usage is TRBJ1-1; 8 bases fit TRBD1. The CDR3 is 12 residues long. The junction had 3 bases not matched to a gene; V was cut back by 8 bases and J by 4 bases. The DNA of the CDR3 is TGTGCCAGCTTAACAGGGGGCACTGAAGCTTTCTTT. Translated, it gives CASLTGGTEAFF.

Many counts were recorded for this clonotype. The V and J genes are TRBV2 and TRBJ2-7; tentative D call: TRBD2 (5 bases). The CDR3 contains 13 residues. The V gene lost 1 base and the J gene lost 4 bases, with 8 bases spanning the gap. The V gene's germline CDR1 is SNHLY and CDR2 FYNNEI. CDR3 residues: CASSEVGAYEQYF. CDR3 DNA sequence: TGTGCCAGCAGTGAAGTGGGAGCTTACGAGCAGTACTTC.

This clonotype has ten or more counts. The V gene is TRBV20-1, the J gene TRBJ2-7; no clear D. Trimming cost V 1 base and J 6 bases, with 10 bases left between them. CDR1 DFQATT and CDR2 SNEGSKA come from the germline V gene (reference sequence). This CDR3 is 12 amino acids long. This CDR3 reads CSARVGSVEQYF. CDR3 nucleotides: TGCAGTGCTAGAGTCGGATCGGTCGAGCAGTACTTC.

Remarks on this clonotype: The junction differs from germline at one of its ends, possibly a read error. V is TRBV7-3 and J is TRBJ2-3, with 7 positions matching TRBD2. The germline gives CDR1 SGHTA, CDR2 FQGTGA. The CDR3 length is 15 residues. The CDR3 reads CASRRWGGDTDAQYF. CDR3 coding DNA: TGTGCCAGCAGACGATGGGGAGGGGATACAGATGCGCAGTATTTT.

This clonotype was detected ten times or more. The V gene is TRBV14, the J gene TRBJ2-1; maybe TRBD1 (6 bases). Germline CDR1 and CDR2: SGHDN and FVKESK. V dropped 4 bases and J dropped 6 bases, with 25 bases sitting between them. The CDR3 runs to 18 residues. The CDR3: CASSRRAPTGTRVNEQFF. CDR3 in DNA: TGTGCCAGCAGCCGACGAGCGCCCACGGGGACACGAGTCAATGAGCAGTTCTTC.

In its sample, this clonotype was seen many times. V and J are TRBV3-1 and TRBJ2-3; possibly TRBD2 for D (5 bases). The germline V gene has CDR1 LGHDT and CDR2 YNNKEL (reference sequence). CDR3 length: 15 residues. Trimming took off 1 base at V and 2 bases at J, with 10 bases between the two ends. In DNA, the CDR3 is TGTGCCAGCAGCCAAGGCCGGGGTTACACAGATACGCAGTATTTT. As protein: CASSQGRGYTDTQYF.

This clonotype occurred a few times. The chain employs TRBV5-5 and TRBJ2-7; D is possibly TRBD1 (5 bases). Germline V gene lookup returns CDR1 SGHKS and CDR2 YYEKEE (reference sequence). Between the trimmed V and J ends, which lost 0 bases and 0 bases, there was a span of 13 bases. This CDR3 is 16 amino acids long. CDR3 nucleotide sequence: TGTGCCAGCAGCTTGGGACCCGGACATCACTCCTACGAGCAGTACTTC. As protein: CASSLGPGHHSYEQYF.

In this sample, this clonotype turned up a few times. V is TRBV5-1 and J is TRBJ2-7; D is ambiguous. The germline CDR1 and CDR2 sequences are SGHRS and YFSETQ. V was cut by 0 bases and J by 2 bases, with 9 bases left in between. The CDR3 length is 14 residues. The CDR3 sequence is CASSLGDSAYEQYF. Written as DNA, the CDR3 is TGCGCCAGCAGCTTGGGGGATTCGGCCTACGAGCAGTACTTC.

The table lists this clonotype with many counts. The rearrangement joins TRBV5-1 to TRBJ1-6, with TRBD1 matching over 7 bases. CDR3 length: 13 amino acids. Germline loops: CDR1 SGHRS, CDR2 YFSETQ. V was pared by 3 bases and J by 9 bases, with 3 bases of the junction left unmatched. The CDR3 is CASSWDRTSPLHF. The CDR3, as DNA: TGCGCCAGCAGCTGGGACAGAACTTCACCCCTCCACTTT. The full variable domain, completed using reference TRBV5-1 and TRBJ1-6, is KAGVTQTPRYLIKTRGQQVTLSCSPISGHRSVSWYQQTPGQGLQFLFEYFSETQRNKGNFPGRFSGRQFSNSRSEMNVSTLELGDSALYLCASSWDRTSPLHFGNGTRLTVT.

The CDR3 protein is CASSPVGSTYEQYF. In nucleotides, the CDR3 is TGTGCCAGCAGCCCAGTAGGCAGTACCTACGAGCAGTACTTC. The rearrangement joins TRBV7-8 to TRBJ2-7; D is uncertain. Germline V CDR1 and CDR2: SGHVS, FQNEAQ. The CDR3 extends over 14 amino acids. Trimming took off 5 bases at V and 2 bases at J, with 13 bases between the two ends.

Many counts were recorded for this clonotype. This chain uses TRBV12-3 or TRBV12-4 with TRBJ2-1; 10 positions match TRBD2. This CDR3 has 17 amino acids. V lost 1 base to trimming and J lost 7 bases; unmatched junction nucleotides: 10. CDR3 protein: CASSLDRLAGVGNEQFF. For the CDR3, the DNA is TGTGCCAGCAGTTTAGATAGGCTAGCGGGAGTAGGGAATGAGCAGTTCTTC.

This clonotype was found a few times. The CDR3 DNA follows: TGCGCCAGCAGCCCAGTAAGGGGGCAGCTTGGCGGAGAGACCCAGTACTTC. Encoded protein: CASSPVRGQLGGETQYF. V usage is TRBV4-1 and J usage is TRBJ2-5; TRBD1 matches 7 bases. Germline CDR1 is MGHRA and CDR2 is YSYEKL. V lost 4 bases and J lost 4; bases outside the gene matches: 15. There are 17 residues in the CDR3.

This clonotype was seen many times. The chain links TRBV20-1 to TRBJ2-7; either TRBD1 or TRBD2 may fit D (5 bases each). This CDR3 spans 14 amino acids. Trimming cost V 6 bases and J 0 bases, with 15 bases left between them. Germline CDR1 is DFQATT and CDR2 is SNEGSKA (reference sequence). The CDR3 sequence: CSATGPKGSYEQYF. The CDR3 DNA reads as TGCAGTGCAACGGGACCCAAGGGCTCCTACGAGCAGTACTTC.

This clonotype was seen repeatedly, ten times or more. The V and J genes are TRBV13 and TRBJ2-1; possibly TRBD1 for D (5 bases). With 2 bases removed from V and 9 bases from J, the gap between germline ends came to 14 bases. The CDR3 consists of 14 residues. Germline V CDR1 and CDR2: PRHDT, FYEKMQ (reference sequence). The CDR3 here is CASSLLSRASEQFF. The CDR3 DNA sequence: TGTGCCAGCAGCTTATTGAGCAGGGCGAGTGAGCAGTTCTTC.

This clonotype has more than one count but fewer than ten. The chain uses TRBV5-5 and TRBJ2-7, with 8 bases identical to TRBD1. J lost 3 bases, V lost 4 bases, and 9 bases had no gene match. The CDR3 contains 15 residues. Per germline, CDR1 SGHKS and CDR2 YYEKEE (reference sequence). The DNA for the CDR3 is TGTGCCAGCAGCCTAGGGATGGACAGGGTCTACGAGCAGTACTTC. Translating gives CASSLGMDRVYEQYF. The complete variable domain, with remaining parts taken from reference TRBV5-5 and TRBJ2-7, reads DAGVTQSPTHLIKTRGQQVTLRCSPISGHKSVSWYQQVLGQGPQFIFQYYEKEERGRGNFPDRFSARQFPNYSSELNVNALLLGDSALYLCASSLGMDRVYEQYFGPGTRLTVT.

The chain carries TRBV7-6 and TRBJ2-1, with D unresolved. The CDR3 is made up of 15 amino acids. V dropped 4 bases and J dropped 6 bases, with 16 bases sitting between them. Germline loops: CDR1 SGHVS, CDR2 FNYEAQ. CDR3 coding DNA: TGTGCCAGCAGCTCAGGTAATACGAAAACCAATGAGCAGTTCTTC. This sequence encodes CASSSGNTKTNEQFF.

This rearrangement joins TRBV4-1 to TRBJ2-1, with D unresolved. The CDR3 totals 14 residues. CDR1 is MGHRA, CDR2 YSYEKL, per germline. V gave up 0 bases and J gave up 9 bases, with 12 bases separating them. DNA for the CDR3: TGCGCCAGCAGCCAAGATCTACGGCTCAGTGAGCAGTTCTTC. It translates to CASSQDLRLSEQFF.

This clonotype was seen at least ten times. V and J are TRBV20-1 and TRBJ1-1; possibly TRBD1 for D (5 bases). The germline V gene encodes CDR1 DFQATT and CDR2 SNEGSKA (reference sequence). CDR3 length: 15 residues. Trimming left V 1 base short and J 11 bases short, with 23 bases between. The CDR3 DNA follows: TGCAGTGCTAGAGTGGACACCGGAACCTTCCAAGTGGCTTTCTTT. It encodes CSARVDTGTFQVAFF.

This clonotype was recorded a few times. The V call is TRBV5-1, the J call TRBJ2-2; 8 nucleotides line up with TRBD2. The trim removed 2 bases at V and 6 bases at J, leaving 12 bases unmatched. Germline V gene sequence: CDR1 SGHRS, CDR2 YFSETQ. This CDR3 has 17 residues. CDR3 residues: CASSLSASGLSPGELFF. CDR3 sequence (DNA): TGCGCCAGCAGCTTAAGCGCTAGCGGGCTTTCGCCCGGGGAGCTGTTTTTT.

This clonotype was counted only a few times. CDR3 nucleotide sequence: TGCGCCAGCACTTTGACGAGGCATGAAAAACTGTTTTTT. Its protein is CASTLTRHEKLFF. The J gene is TRBJ1-4, the V gene TRBV10-2, with D unresolved. Trimming removed 7 bases at V and 6 bases at J, with 12 bases between. CDR1 and CDR2 (germline): WSHSY, SAAADI. CDR3 length: 13 residues.